This TCR beta chain originates from a study of control samples from healthy donors and cancer patients. This clone appeared a single time. Germline V lookup: CDR1 SGDLS, CDR2 YYNGEE. The ends lost 2 bases at V and 5 bases at J; junction bases unmatched: 7. The CDR3 sequence is 15 residues long. The protocol was immunoSEQ multiplex PCR, while the TCRdb copy is restricted to in-frame clones and leaves out a portion. The top ten clones hold about 11% of a sample with 90,000 to 100,000 clones, 79% of them seen once. The TCR was taken from a woman in her 30s in good health. The V and J genes are TRBV9 and TRBJ2-7; 10 positions agree with TRBD1. The sequenced material came from blood. The CDR3 loop reads CASSVQGQGSDEQYF. Written as DNA, the CDR3 is TGTGCCAGCAGCGTTCAGGGACAGGGGTCGGACGAGCAGTACTTC.